A single T cell receptor (beta chain) is shown here with its context. This sample is part of a study of blood T cell repertoires in COVID-19. This CDR3 is built from 14 residues. The V and J ends lost 4 bases and 1 base respectively, with 9 bases between them. Looked up from germline, CDR1 is ENHRY and CDR2 is SYGVKD. How the authors handled the data: Cell counts per sample came from amplifying reference gene primers. Method: immunoSEQ multiplex PCR; TCRdb's copy keeps in-frame clones and lacks some. The D gene and trimming were derived from the DNA, and the V and J assignments and clone size from that table. The sample gives about 150,000 clones, 90% to 95% of which show up once; around 0.53% is in the top ten.

V is TRBV10-3 and J is TRBJ2-3, with a tentative D call TRBD1 (5 bases). The TCR comes from a middle-aged man with acute or convalescent COVID-19. The sample taken for sequencing was peripheral blood. The CDR3 sequence: CAISGKQGTDTQYF. CDR3 in DNA: TGTGCCATCAGTGGTAAACAGGGCACAGATACGCAGTATTTT.